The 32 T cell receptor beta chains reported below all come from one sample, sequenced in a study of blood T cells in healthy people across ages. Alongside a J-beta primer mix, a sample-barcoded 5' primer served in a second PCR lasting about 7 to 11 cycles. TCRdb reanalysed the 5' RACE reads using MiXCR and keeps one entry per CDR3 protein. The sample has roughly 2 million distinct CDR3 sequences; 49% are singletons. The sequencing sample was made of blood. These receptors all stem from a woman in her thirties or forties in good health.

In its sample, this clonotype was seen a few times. In DNA, the CDR3 is TGCGCCAGCAGCCAAGCGACAGGTCTGAGGAATGAGCAGTTCTTC. Protein sequence: CASSQATGLRNEQFF. The chain recombines TRBV4-3 with TRBJ2-1, with D possibly matching TRBD1 (6 bases). This CDR3 is 15 amino acids long. V was pared by 1 base and J by 7 bases, with 14 bases between. CDR1 LGHNA and CDR2 YSLEER come from the germline V gene.

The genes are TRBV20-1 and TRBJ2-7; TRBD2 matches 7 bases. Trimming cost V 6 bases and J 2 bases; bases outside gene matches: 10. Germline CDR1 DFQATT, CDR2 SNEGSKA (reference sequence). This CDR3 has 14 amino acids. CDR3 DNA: TGCAGTGCGCTCACGGCGGGGGTGACCTACGAGCAGTACTTC. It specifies CSALTAGVTYEQYF.

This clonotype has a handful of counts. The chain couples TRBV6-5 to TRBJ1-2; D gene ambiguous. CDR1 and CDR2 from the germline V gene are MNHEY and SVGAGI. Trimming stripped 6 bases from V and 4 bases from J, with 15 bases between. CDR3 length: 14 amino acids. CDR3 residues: CASSRSGLSYGYTF. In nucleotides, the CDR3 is TGTGCCAGCAGCCGGTCCGGGTTAAGCTATGGCTACACCTTC.

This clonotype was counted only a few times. CDR3 region: CASSRSGGDYNEQFF. The CDR3 DNA sequence: TGTGCCAGCAGCCGTAGCGGGGGGGACTACAATGAGCAGTTCTTC. The chain combines TRBV7-2 with TRBJ2-1, with 11 bases lining up with TRBD2. The CDR3 runs to 15 residues. Per germline, CDR1 SGHTA and CDR2 FQGNSA. V lost 5 bases and J lost 3; bases outside the gene matches: 3.

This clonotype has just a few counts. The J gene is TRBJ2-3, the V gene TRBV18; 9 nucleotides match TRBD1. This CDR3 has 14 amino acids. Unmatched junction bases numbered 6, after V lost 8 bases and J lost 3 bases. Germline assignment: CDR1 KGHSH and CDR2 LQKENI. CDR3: CASHRQGGTDTQYF. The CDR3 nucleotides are TGTGCCAGCCATCGACAGGGGGGGACAGATACGCAGTATTTT.

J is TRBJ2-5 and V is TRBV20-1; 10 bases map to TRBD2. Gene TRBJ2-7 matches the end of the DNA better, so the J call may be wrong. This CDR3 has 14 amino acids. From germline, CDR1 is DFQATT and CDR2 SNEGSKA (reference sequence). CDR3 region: CSARSSGGAFEQYF. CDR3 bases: TGCAGTGCTAGATCGAGCGGGGGGGCATTCGAGCAGTACTTC.

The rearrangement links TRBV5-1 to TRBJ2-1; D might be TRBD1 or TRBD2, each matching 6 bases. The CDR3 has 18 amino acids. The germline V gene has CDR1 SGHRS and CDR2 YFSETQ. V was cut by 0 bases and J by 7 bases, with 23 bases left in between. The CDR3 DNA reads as TGCGCCAGCAGCTTGGGATTAGGGAAGGGGGGTCCGGGAAATGAGCAGTTCTTC. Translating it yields CASSLGLGKGGPGNEQFF.

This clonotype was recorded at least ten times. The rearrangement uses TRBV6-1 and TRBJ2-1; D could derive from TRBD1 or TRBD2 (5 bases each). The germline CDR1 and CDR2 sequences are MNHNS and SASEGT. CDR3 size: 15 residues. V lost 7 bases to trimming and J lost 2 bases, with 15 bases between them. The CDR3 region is CASTGTSRPYNEQFF. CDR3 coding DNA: TGTGCCAGCACCGGGACGTCAAGACCCTACAATGAGCAGTTCTTC.

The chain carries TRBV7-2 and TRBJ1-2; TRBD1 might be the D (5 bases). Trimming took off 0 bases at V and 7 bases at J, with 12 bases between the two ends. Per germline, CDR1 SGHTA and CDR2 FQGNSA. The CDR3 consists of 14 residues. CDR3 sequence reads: CASSLAGRASGYTF. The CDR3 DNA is TGTGCCAGCAGCTTAGCGGGCAGGGCTAGTGGCTACACCTTC.

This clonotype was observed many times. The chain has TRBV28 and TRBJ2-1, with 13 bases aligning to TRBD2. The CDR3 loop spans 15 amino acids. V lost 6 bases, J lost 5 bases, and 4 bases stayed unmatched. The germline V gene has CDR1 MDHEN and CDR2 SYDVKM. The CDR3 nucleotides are TGTGCCAGCAGAAGACTAGCGGGGGGCAACAATGAGCAGTTCTTC. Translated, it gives CASRRLAGGNNEQFF.

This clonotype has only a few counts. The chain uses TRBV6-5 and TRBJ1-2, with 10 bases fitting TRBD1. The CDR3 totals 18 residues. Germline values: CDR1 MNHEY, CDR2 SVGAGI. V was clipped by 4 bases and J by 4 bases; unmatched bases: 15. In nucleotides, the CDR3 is TGTGCCAGCAGTTCCCCAGGGGACAGGGGATCGGGTAGCTATGGCTACACCTTC. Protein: CASSSPGDRGSGSYGYTF.

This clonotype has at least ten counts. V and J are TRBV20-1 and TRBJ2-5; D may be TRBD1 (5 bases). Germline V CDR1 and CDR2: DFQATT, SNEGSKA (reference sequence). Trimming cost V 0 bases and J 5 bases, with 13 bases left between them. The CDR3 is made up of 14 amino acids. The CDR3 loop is CSARDQSGLETQYF. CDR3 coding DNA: TGCAGTGCTAGAGATCAATCAGGGTTGGAGACCCAGTACTTC.

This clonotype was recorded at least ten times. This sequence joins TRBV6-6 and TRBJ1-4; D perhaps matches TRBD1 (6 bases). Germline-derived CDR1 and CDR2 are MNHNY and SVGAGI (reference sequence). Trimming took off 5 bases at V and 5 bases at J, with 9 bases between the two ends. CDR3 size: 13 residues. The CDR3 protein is CASSPRGNEKLFF. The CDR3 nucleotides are TGTGCCAGCAGTCCTAGGGGGAATGAAAAACTGTTTTTT.

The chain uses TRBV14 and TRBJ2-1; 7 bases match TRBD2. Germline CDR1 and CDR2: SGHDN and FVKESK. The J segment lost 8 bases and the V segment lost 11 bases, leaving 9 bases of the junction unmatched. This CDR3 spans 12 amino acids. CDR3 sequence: CASGGGSYEQFF. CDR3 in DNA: TGTGCCTCCGGCGGGGGAAGCTATGAGCAGTTCTTC.

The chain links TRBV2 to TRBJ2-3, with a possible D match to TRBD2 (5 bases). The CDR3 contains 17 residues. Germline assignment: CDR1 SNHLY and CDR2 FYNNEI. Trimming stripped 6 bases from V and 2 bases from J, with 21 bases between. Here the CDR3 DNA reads TGTGCCAGCAGCCGAGGACGGGAAAGCCTTATCACAGATACGCAGTATTTT. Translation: CASSRGRESLITDTQYF.

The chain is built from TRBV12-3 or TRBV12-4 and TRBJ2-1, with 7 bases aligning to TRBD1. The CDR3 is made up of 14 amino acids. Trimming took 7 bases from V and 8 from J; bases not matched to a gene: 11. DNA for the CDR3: TGTGCCAGCACCGGGACAGTACCGTCCCATGAGCAGTTCTTC. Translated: CASTGTVPSHEQFF.

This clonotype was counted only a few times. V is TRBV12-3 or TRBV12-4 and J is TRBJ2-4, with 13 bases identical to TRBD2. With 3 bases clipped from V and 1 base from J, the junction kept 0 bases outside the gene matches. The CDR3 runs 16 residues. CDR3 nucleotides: TGTGCCAGCAGTTTGACTAGCGGGGGGGCCAAAAACATTCAGTACTTC. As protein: CASSLTSGGAKNIQYF.

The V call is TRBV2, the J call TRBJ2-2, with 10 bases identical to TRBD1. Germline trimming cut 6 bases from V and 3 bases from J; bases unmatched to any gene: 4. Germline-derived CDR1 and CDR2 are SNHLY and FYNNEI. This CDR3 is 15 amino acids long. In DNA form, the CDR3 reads TGTGCCAGCAGGGGGACAGGGGAGGACACCGGGGAGCTGTTTTTT. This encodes CASRGTGEDTGELFF.

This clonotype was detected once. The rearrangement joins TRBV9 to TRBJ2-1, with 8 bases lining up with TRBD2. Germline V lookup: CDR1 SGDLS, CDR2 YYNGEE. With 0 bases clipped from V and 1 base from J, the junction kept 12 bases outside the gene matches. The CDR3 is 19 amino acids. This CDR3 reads CASSVASIGGGTSYNEQFF. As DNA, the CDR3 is TGTGCCAGCAGCGTAGCTTCTATTGGCGGGGGGACGTCCTACAATGAGCAGTTCTTC. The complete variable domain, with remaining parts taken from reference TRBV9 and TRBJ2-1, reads DSGVTQTPKHLITATGQRVTLRCSPRSGDLSVYWYQQSLDQGLQFLIQYYNGEERAKGNILERFSAQQFPDLHSELNLSSLELGDSALYFCASSVASIGGGTSYNEQFFGPGTRLTVL.

The CDR3 sequence: CASSRRGGSNQPQHF. Here the CDR3 DNA reads TGTGCCAGCAGCCGCCGGGGGGGGTCCAATCAGCCCCAGCATTTT. V and J are TRBV12-3 or TRBV12-4 and TRBJ1-5; tentative D call: TRBD1 (5 bases). This CDR3 contains 15 residues. Trimming removed 6 bases from V and 3 bases from J, with 15 bases in between.

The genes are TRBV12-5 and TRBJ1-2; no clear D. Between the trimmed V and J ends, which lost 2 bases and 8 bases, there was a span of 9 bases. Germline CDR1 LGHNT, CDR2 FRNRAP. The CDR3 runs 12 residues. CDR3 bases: TGTGCTAGTGGTTTGAGTGGTTTGGGCTACACCTTC. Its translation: CASGLSGLGYTF.

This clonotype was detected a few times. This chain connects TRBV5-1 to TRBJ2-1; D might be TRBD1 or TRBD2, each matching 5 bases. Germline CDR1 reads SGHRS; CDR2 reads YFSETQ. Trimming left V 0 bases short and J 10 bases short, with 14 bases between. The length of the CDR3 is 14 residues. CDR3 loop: CASSLAGTLGEQFF. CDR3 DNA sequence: TGCGCCAGCAGCTTGGCCGGGACCCTCGGGGAGCAGTTCTTC.

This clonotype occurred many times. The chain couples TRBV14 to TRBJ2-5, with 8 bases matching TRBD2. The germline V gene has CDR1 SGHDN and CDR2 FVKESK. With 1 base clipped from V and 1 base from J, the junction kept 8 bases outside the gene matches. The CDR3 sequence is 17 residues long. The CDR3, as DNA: TGTGCCAGCAGCCAAGGACGACGCGGGGGGTCCCAAGAGACCCAGTACTTC. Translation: CASSQGRRGGSQETQYF.

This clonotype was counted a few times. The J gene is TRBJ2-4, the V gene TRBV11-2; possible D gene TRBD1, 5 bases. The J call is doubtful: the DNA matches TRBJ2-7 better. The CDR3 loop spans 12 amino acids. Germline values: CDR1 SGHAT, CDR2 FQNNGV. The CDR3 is CASSLAQGEQYF. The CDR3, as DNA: TGTGCCAGCAGCTTAGCGCAGGGCGAGCAGTACTTC.

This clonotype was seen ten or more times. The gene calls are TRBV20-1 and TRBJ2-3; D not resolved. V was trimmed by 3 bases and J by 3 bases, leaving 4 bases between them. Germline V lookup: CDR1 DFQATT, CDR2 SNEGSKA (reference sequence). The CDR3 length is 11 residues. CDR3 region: CSASGTDTQYF. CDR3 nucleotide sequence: TGCAGTGCTAGCGGGACAGATACGCAGTATTTT.

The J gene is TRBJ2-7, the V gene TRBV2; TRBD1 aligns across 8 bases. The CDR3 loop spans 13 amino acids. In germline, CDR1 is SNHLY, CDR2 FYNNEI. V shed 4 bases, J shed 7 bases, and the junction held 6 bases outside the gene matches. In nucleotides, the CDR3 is TGTGCCAGCAGTGTTCGGACAGGGCATGAGCAGTACTTC. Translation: CASSVRTGHEQYF.

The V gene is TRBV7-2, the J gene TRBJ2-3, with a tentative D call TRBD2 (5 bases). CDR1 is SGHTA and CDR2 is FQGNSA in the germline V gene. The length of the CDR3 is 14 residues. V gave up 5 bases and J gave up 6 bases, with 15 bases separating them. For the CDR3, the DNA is TGTGCCAGCAGCCTTTGGAGGACCAGGGATACGCAGTATTTT. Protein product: CASSLWRTRDTQYF.

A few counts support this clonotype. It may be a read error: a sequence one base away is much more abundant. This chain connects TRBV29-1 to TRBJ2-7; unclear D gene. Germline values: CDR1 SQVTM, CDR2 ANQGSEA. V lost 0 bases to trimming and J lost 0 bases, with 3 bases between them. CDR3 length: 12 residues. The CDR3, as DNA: TGCAGCGTTGAAGACAGCTCCTACGAGCAGTACTTC. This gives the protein CSVEDSSYEQYF.

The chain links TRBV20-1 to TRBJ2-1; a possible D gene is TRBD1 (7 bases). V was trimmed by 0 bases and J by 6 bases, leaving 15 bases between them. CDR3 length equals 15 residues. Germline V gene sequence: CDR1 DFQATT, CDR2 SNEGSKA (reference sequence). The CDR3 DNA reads TGCAGTGCTAGAGAGGAGGGGGCGCCCCTCAATGAGCAGTTCTTC. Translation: CSAREEGAPLNEQFF.

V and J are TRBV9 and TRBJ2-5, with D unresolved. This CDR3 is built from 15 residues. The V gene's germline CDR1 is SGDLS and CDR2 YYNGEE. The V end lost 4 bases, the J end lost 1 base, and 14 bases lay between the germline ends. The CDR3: CASSPRSGIQETQYF. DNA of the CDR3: TGTGCCAGCAGCCCCCGATCGGGTATCCAAGAGACCCAGTACTTC.

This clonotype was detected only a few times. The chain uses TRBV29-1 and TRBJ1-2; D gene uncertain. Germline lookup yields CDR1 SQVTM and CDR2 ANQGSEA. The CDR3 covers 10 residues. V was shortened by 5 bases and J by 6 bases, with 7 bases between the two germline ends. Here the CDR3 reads CSVYTDGYTF. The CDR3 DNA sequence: TGCAGCGTTTATACGGATGGCTACACCTTC.

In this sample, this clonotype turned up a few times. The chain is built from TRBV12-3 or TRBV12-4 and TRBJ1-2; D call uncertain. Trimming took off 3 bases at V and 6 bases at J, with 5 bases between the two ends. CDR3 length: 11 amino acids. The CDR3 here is CASSFAHGYTF. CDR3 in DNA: TGTGCCAGCAGTTTCGCTCATGGCTACACCTTC.